The T cell receptor (beta chain) described here comes from a study of control samples from healthy donors and cancer patients. Measured with immunoSEQ multiplex PCR; TCRdb has only the in-frame clones, and not every one. The sample shows about 52,000 clones, 95% of them seen only once. The V gene's germline CDR1 is SNHLY and CDR2 FYNNEI. The trim removed 6 bases at V and 7 bases at J, leaving 5 bases unmatched. The CDR3 is 13 residues long. This rearrangement joins TRBV2 to TRBJ1-5; 8 bases fit TRBD1. This sequence was found in a man between 25 and 39 years old in good health. Input material: blood. The CDR3 nucleotides are TGTGCCAGCAGAGGACAGGGCGGACAGCCCCAGCATTTT. Protein sequence: CASRGQGGQPQHF.